The rows below give T cell receptor beta chains drawn from one sample of a study of blood T cell repertoires in COVID-19. Assay used: immunoSEQ multiplex PCR; TCRdb lists only in-frame clones, some missing. Found here are hundreds of thousands of clones, around 92% of them singletons; the top ten hold around 2.8%. The material sequenced was peripheral blood. Source of these receptors: a woman in her 30s with COVID-19, enrolled during active disease. CDR3s include the opening cysteine and the closing phenylalanine or tryptophan. D genes are given only for firm matches. Clone size, where shown, is once, few, many, or a class for clones that have expanded.

j_call	v_call	clone_size	d_call	cdr3_aa	cdr3_nt
TRBJ1-5	TRBV6-5	few	NA	CASRRQPHSNQPQHF	TGTGCCAGCAGGAGACAGCCCCATAGCAATCAGCCCCAGCATTTT
TRBJ2-7	TRBV4-3	NA	TRBD1	CASSQIRDRGYEQYF	TGCGCCAGCAGCCAAATCCGGGACAGGGGCTACGAGCAGTACTTC
TRBJ1-6	TRBV27	NA	NA	CASSLIPGYNSPLHF	TGTGCCAGCAGTTTAATTCCGGGATATAATTCACCCCTCCACTTT
TRBJ2-1	TRBV6-2/TRBV6-3	NA	TRBD2	CASSYQSGLAGDNEQFF	TGTGCCAGCAGTTACCAGAGCGGGCTAGCGGGGGACAATGAGCAGTTCTTC
TRBJ2-1	TRBV27	NA	NA	CASRAGQGAGEQFF	TGTGCCAGCAGAGCGGGGCAGGGGGCTGGGGAGCAGTTCTTC
TRBJ2-1	TRBV4-2	NA	NA	CASSHRLGIYNEQFF	TGTGCCAGCAGCCACCGACTAGGTATCTACAATGAGCAGTTCTTC
TRBJ1-2	TRBV6-2/TRBV6-3	NA	TRBD1	CASSPGTGRTPFEPPYGYTF	TGTGCCAGCAGTCCCGGGACAGGGAGGACGCCGTTCGAACCCCCCTATGGCTACACCTTC
TRBJ1-1	TRBV19	NA	NA	CASSSLDRLNTEAFF	TGTGCCAGTAGTAGCTTGGACAGATTGAACACTGAAGCTTTCTTT
TRBJ2-2	TRBV7-8	once	NA	CAAVSESGTGELFF	TGTGCCGCCGTCTCGGAGTCGGGCACCGGGGAGCTGTTTTTT
TRBJ2-3	TRBV7-2	NA	NA	CASSLVGVQGGQYF	TGTGCCAGCAGCTTAGTCGGCGTGCAGGGGGGGCAGTATTTT
TRBJ1-1	TRBV10-3	NA	NA	CAISERGTSLVNTEAFF	TGTGCCATCAGTGAACGCGGGACGAGCCTTGTGAACACTGAAGCTTTCTTT
TRBJ2-4	TRBV19	few	NA	CASTDSPGVGGKNIQYF	TGTGCCAGTACCGACTCGCCCGGGGTAGGGGGCAAAAACATTCAGTACTTC
TRBJ1-6	TRBV27	once	NA	CASSLLDSPLHF	TGTGCCAGCAGTTTATTAGATTCACCCCTCCACTTT
TRBJ2-1	TRBV6-5	NA	TRBD2	CASSYAGTRSGNEQFF	TGTGCCAGCAGTTACGCCGGGACTAGAAGTGGGAATGAGCAGTTCTTC
TRBJ1-1	TRBV7-8	NA	TRBD1	CASSLDRTVNTEAFF	TGTGCCAGCAGCTTGGACAGGACAGTGAACACTGAAGCTTTCTTT
TRBJ1-2	TRBV28	NA	NA	CASSPSNYGYTF	TGTGCCAGCAGTCCCAGTAACTATGGCTACACCTTC
TRBJ1-2	TRBV19	NA	NA	CASSTGTYGYTF	TGTGCCAGTAGCACAGGGACCTATGGCTACACCTTC
TRBJ1-5	TRBV19	NA	NA	CASSLVTENQPQHF	TGTGCCAGTAGCCTGGTGACGGAGAATCAGCCCCAGCATTTT
TRBJ2-5	TRBV27	NA	TRBD2	CASSPHLAGGPKTQYF	TGTGCCAGCAGTCCACATCTAGCGGGGGGGCCGAAGACCCAGTACTTC
TRBJ1-1	TRBV9	NA	NA	CASSVVQGNTEAFF	TGTGCCAGCAGCGTAGTACAGGGAAACACTGAAGCTTTCTTT
TRBJ1-2	TRBV27	NA	NA	CASRQRNSNYGYTF	TGTGCCAGCAGGCAGCGGAATTCTAACTATGGCTACACCTTC
TRBJ2-1	TRBV11-3	NA	TRBD1	CASSKGASRNEQFF	TGTGCCAGCAGCAAGGGGGCTAGCCGCAATGAGCAGTTCTTC
TRBJ1-1	TRBV5-6	NA	NA	CASSSTDRQTPRAFF	TGTGCCAGCAGCTCTACAGACAGACAAACCCCCCGTGCTTTCTTT
TRBJ1-2	TRBV14	NA	NA	CASSRLAQTYGYTF	TGTGCCAGCAGCCGCCTGGCACAAACCTATGGCTACACCTTC
TRBJ2-6	TRBV6-5	NA	NA	CASSYTMSPGANVLTF	TGTGCCAGCAGTTACACCATGAGTCCTGGGGCCAACGTCCTGACTTTC
TRBJ1-4	TRBV7-8	NA	TRBD1	CASSLEGAPNEKLFF	TGTGCCAGCAGCTTAGAGGGGGCGCCGAATGAAAAACTGTTTTTT
TRBJ1-2	TRBV3-1/TRBV3-2	NA	TRBD1	CASSPTGNGYTF	TGTGCCAGCAGCCCGACAGGGAATGGCTACACCTTC
TRBJ1-2	TRBV7-2	NA	TRBD1	CASSLKTGGYGYTF	TGTGCCAGCAGCCTCAAGACAGGGGGCTATGGCTACACCTTC
TRBJ1-1	TRBV7-2	NA	TRBD1	CASSLGQGAEAFF	TGTGCCAGCAGCTTAGGACAGGGGGCTGAAGCTTTCTTT
TRBJ2-7	TRBV11-2	NA	TRBD1	CASSFDPGGIEQYF	TGTGCCAGCAGCTTTGATCCAGGGGGAATCGAGCAGTACTTC
TRBJ1-1	TRBV7-9	few	NA	CASSLCNDTMNTEAFF	TGTGCCAGCAGCTTATGTAACGACACGATGAACACTGAAGCTTTCTTT
TRBJ1-2	TRBV28	NA	NA	CASSWGGASNYGYTF	TGTGCCAGCAGTTGGGGTGGGGCATCTAACTATGGCTACACCTTC
TRBJ1-1	TRBV3-1/TRBV3-2	few	TRBD1	CASSHSDRGYGEAFF	TGTGCCAGCAGCCATTCCGACAGGGGGTATGGTGAAGCTTTCTTT
TRBJ1-2	TRBV28	few	TRBD1	CASSSPDRVSPANYGYTF	TGTGCCAGCAGTTCGCCGGACAGGGTGAGCCCAGCTAACTATGGCTACACCTTC
TRBJ2-3	TRBV2	NA	TRBD2	CASRRRGGAGTDTQYF	TGTGCCAGCAGACGGCGGGGGGGCGCTGGCACAGATACGCAGTATTTT
TRBJ2-3	TRBV14	NA	TRBD2	CASSQELAGHTDTQYF	TGTGCCAGCAGCCAAGAACTAGCGGGGCACACAGATACGCAGTATTTT
TRBJ2-7	TRBV10-1	few	NA	CASSFQGGEQYF	TGCGCCAGCAGCTTCCAGGGCGGCGAGCAGTACTTC
TRBJ1-5	TRBV27	NA	NA	CASSLYGGSGQPQHF	TGTGCCAGCAGTTTATATGGAGGGTCTGGGCAGCCCCAGCATTTT
TRBJ2-7	TRBV5-1	NA	NA	CASSLRLGGASYEQYF	TGCGCCAGCAGCCTCCGACTGGGTGGGGCATCCTACGAGCAGTACTTC
TRBJ2-1	TRBV5-4	NA	NA	CASSLVGGDNYNEQFF	TGTGCCAGCAGCCTGGTGGGGGGGGACAACTACAATGAGCAGTTCTTC
TRBJ1-5	TRBV4-3	once	NA	CASSPRVSNQPQHF	TGCGCCAGCAGTCCTCGAGTTAGCAATCAGCCCCAGCATTTT
TRBJ2-1	TRBV19	NA	NA	CASSILENNEQFF	TGTGCCAGTAGTATATTGGAGAACAATGAGCAGTTCTTC
TRBJ2-1	TRBV4-3	NA	NA	CASSQDSLADEQFF	TGCGCCAGCAGCCAAGATAGCCTAGCCGATGAGCAGTTCTTC